These T cell receptor beta chains were read from a single sample in a study of T cells after yellow fever vaccination. MiXCR, applied by TCRdb to the 5' RACE reads, yields one record per CDR3 protein. The sample gives 340,000 or so distinct CDR3 sequences, under 15% of which show up once; 2.5% to 4% is in the top ten. The source material was CD4+ T cells sorted from PBMCs, sampled 15 days after the yellow fever booster vaccination. These receptors were obtained from a man between 18 and 35 years old who received the YFV17D yellow fever vaccine. The CDR3 runs from the conserved cysteine through the conserved F or W. Fields, in order: clone size, J gene, V gene, D gene, CDR3 protein, CDR3 DNA. D genes are given only for firm matches. Not every row has a clone size; where given, it reads once, few, many or a size class.

clone size: NA
J gene: TRBJ2-5
V gene: TRBV7-2
D gene: TRBD1
CDR3 protein: CASSLGEGGFVRETQYF
CDR3 DNA: TGTGCCAGCAGCTTAGGGGAAGGGGGCTTCGTCCGGGAGACCCAGTACTTC

clone size: NA
J gene: TRBJ1-1
V gene: TRBV7-9
D gene: NA
CDR3 protein: CASSLGSRRTEAFF
CDR3 DNA: TGTGCCAGCAGCTTAGGGTCCCGGAGGACTGAAGCTTTCTTT

clone size: many
J gene: TRBJ1-1
V gene: TRBV4-3
D gene: NA
CDR3 protein: CASSQFSRGGTEAFF
CDR3 DNA: TGCGCCAGCAGCCAATTCTCCCGGGGAGGAACTGAAGCTTTCTTT

clone size: few
J gene: TRBJ1-5
V gene: TRBV6-6
D gene: NA
CDR3 protein: CASSYSMQPQHF
CDR3 DNA: TGTGCCAGCAGTTACTCGATGCAGCCCCAGCATTTT

clone size: many
J gene: TRBJ2-1
V gene: TRBV6-2/TRBV6-3
D gene: NA
CDR3 protein: CASSYSWGESEQFF
CDR3 DNA: TGTGCCAGCAGTTACTCGTGGGGAGAGAGTGAGCAGTTCTTC

clone size: few
J gene: TRBJ2-3
V gene: TRBV7-2
D gene: NA
CDR3 protein: CASSLAFGGEGTDTQYF
CDR3 DNA: TGTGCCAGCAGCTTAGCCTTCGGGGGCGAGGGAACAGATACGCAGTATTTT

clone size: few
J gene: TRBJ2-5
V gene: TRBV10-3
D gene: TRBD2
CDR3 protein: CAISPRGELGETQYF
CDR3 DNA: TGTGCCATCTCTCCCCGGGGGGAACTGGGAGAGACCCAGTACTTC

clone size: few
J gene: TRBJ2-6
V gene: TRBV7-3
D gene: TRBD2
CDR3 protein: CASSPGGAGANVLTF
CDR3 DNA: TGTGCCAGCAGCCCGGGGGGGGCTGGGGCCAACGTCCTGACTTTC

clone size: NA
J gene: TRBJ2-1
V gene: TRBV7-2
D gene: TRBD2
CDR3 protein: CASSLELAGGTYNEQFF
CDR3 DNA: TGTGCCAGCAGCTTAGAACTAGCGGGGGGGACATACAATGAGCAGTTCTTC

clone size: few
J gene: TRBJ1-3
V gene: TRBV5-1
D gene: NA
CDR3 protein: CASSLGTYAGGNTIYF
CDR3 DNA: TGCGCCAGCAGCTTGGGGACCTACGCAGGTGGAAACACCATATATTTT

clone size: few
J gene: TRBJ2-3
V gene: TRBV11-2
D gene: NA
CDR3 protein: CASNSGFDTQYF
CDR3 DNA: TGTGCCAGCAACTCGGGGTTCGATACGCAGTATTTT

clone size: NA
J gene: TRBJ1-3
V gene: TRBV20-1
D gene: NA
CDR3 protein: CSARVRDSGNTIYF
CDR3 DNA: TGCAGTGCTAGAGTTAGGGACTCTGGAAACACCATATATTTT

clone size: NA
J gene: TRBJ2-3
V gene: TRBV9
D gene: NA
CDR3 protein: CASSVVGDTQYF
CDR3 DNA: TGTGCCAGCAGCGTAGTTGGAGATACGCAGTATTTT

clone size: NA
J gene: TRBJ2-5
V gene: TRBV6-6
D gene: NA
CDR3 protein: CASSYSRGPKETQYF
CDR3 DNA: TGTGCCAGCAGTTACTCAAGGGGACCTAAAGAGACCCAGTACTTC

clone size: NA
J gene: TRBJ1-4
V gene: TRBV4-1
D gene: TRBD1
CDR3 protein: CASSQGDRGVGEKLFF
CDR3 DNA: TGCGCCAGCAGCCAAGGGGACAGGGGAGTAGGGGAAAAACTGTTTTTT

clone size: NA
J gene: TRBJ1-5
V gene: TRBV6-5
D gene: NA
CDR3 protein: CASSSPGERQPQHF
CDR3 DNA: TGTGCCAGCAGTTCCCCAGGGGAACGACAGCCCCAGCATTTT

clone size: NA
J gene: TRBJ1-4
V gene: TRBV5-1
D gene: NA
CDR3 protein: CASSLETPEKLFF
CDR3 DNA: TGCGCCAGCAGTCTCGAAACCCCGGAGAAACTGTTTTTT

clone size: NA
J gene: TRBJ1-1
V gene: TRBV9
D gene: TRBD1
CDR3 protein: CASSGGYRGWGTEAFF
CDR3 DNA: TGTGCCAGCAGCGGTGGATACAGGGGGTGGGGAACTGAAGCTTTCTTT

clone size: NA
J gene: TRBJ2-2
V gene: TRBV7-6
D gene: NA
CDR3 protein: CASSQDGQIDGELFF
CDR3 DNA: TGTGCCAGCAGTCAAGACGGACAGATCGACGGGGAGCTGTTTTTT

clone size: few
J gene: TRBJ2-5
V gene: TRBV11-3
D gene: NA
CDR3 protein: CASSSSRWQQETQYF
CDR3 DNA: TGTGCCAGCAGCTCTAGTCGGTGGCAGCAAGAGACCCAGTACTTC

clone size: NA
J gene: TRBJ2-3
V gene: TRBV29-1
D gene: TRBD2
CDR3 protein: CSVSLAGARGVTDTQYF
CDR3 DNA: TGCAGCGTAAGCCTAGCGGGAGCTCGGGGGGTCACAGATACGCAGTATTTT

clone size: many
J gene: TRBJ1-1
V gene: TRBV20-1
D gene: NA
CDR3 protein: CSASKGIGLGAFF
CDR3 DNA: TGCAGTGCCTCAAAAGGCATTGGGCTCGGAGCTTTCTTT

clone size: few
J gene: TRBJ2-5
V gene: TRBV3-1
D gene: NA
CDR3 protein: CASSQDGRLNPTETQYF
CDR3 DNA: TGTGCCAGCAGCCAAGACGGGCGCCTCAACCCTACAGAGACCCAGTACTTC

clone size: NA
J gene: TRBJ2-2
V gene: TRBV7-8
D gene: TRBD2
CDR3 protein: CASSSGRTSNTGELFF
CDR3 DNA: TGTGCCAGCAGCTCAGGGCGGACTAGTAACACCGGGGAGCTGTTTTTT

clone size: few
J gene: TRBJ2-1
V gene: TRBV19
D gene: NA
CDR3 protein: CASSIQGGGEQFF
CDR3 DNA: TGTGCCAGTAGTATCCAGGGGGGTGGGGAGCAGTTCTTC

clone size: few
J gene: TRBJ2-5
V gene: TRBV6-2/TRBV6-3
D gene: NA
CDR3 protein: CASSYSRIQETQYF
CDR3 DNA: TGTGCCAGCAGTTACTCTAGGATCCAAGAGACCCAGTACTTC

clone size: NA
J gene: TRBJ2-7
V gene: TRBV12-3/TRBV12-4
D gene: NA
CDR3 protein: CASSLGQGTLDEQYF
CDR3 DNA: TGTGCCAGCAGTCTCGGGCAGGGAACTTTAGACGAGCAGTACTTC

clone size: NA
J gene: TRBJ2-3
V gene: TRBV20-1
D gene: NA
CDR3 protein: CSAARAVITDTQYF
CDR3 DNA: TGCAGTGCCGCTAGGGCGGTAATCACAGATACGCAGTATTTT

clone size: few
J gene: TRBJ1-5
V gene: TRBV3-1
D gene: NA
CDR3 protein: CASSQVGGNQPQHF
CDR3 DNA: TGTGCCAGCAGCCAAGTTGGGGGCAATCAGCCCCAGCATTTT

clone size: few
J gene: TRBJ2-3
V gene: TRBV5-1
D gene: NA
CDR3 protein: CASSLGASFLTDTQYF
CDR3 DNA: TGCGCCAGCAGCTTGGGGGCCTCGTTTCTCACAGATACGCAGTATTTT

clone size: few
J gene: TRBJ1-1
V gene: TRBV5-1
D gene: NA
CDR3 protein: CASSAAGNTEAFF
CDR3 DNA: TGCGCCAGCAGCGCCGCGGGGAACACTGAAGCTTTCTTT

clone size: NA
J gene: TRBJ2-2
V gene: TRBV18
D gene: TRBD2
CDR3 protein: CASSPGLGFGELFF
CDR3 DNA: TGTGCCAGCTCACCGGGACTAGGGTTCGGGGAGCTGTTTTTT

clone size: few
J gene: TRBJ2-5
V gene: TRBV12-3/TRBV12-4
D gene: TRBD1
CDR3 protein: CASSLRTGGAETQYF
CDR3 DNA: TGTGCCAGCAGTTTAAGGACAGGGGGCGCAGAGACCCAGTACTTC

clone size: NA
J gene: TRBJ1-5
V gene: TRBV20-1
D gene: NA
CDR3 protein: CSTAVLAPGNQPQHF
CDR3 DNA: TGCAGCACTGCCGTTCTGGCCCCTGGCAATCAGCCCCAGCATTTT

clone size: NA
J gene: TRBJ2-1
V gene: TRBV12-3/TRBV12-4
D gene: NA
CDR3 protein: CAITGSGNEQFF
CDR3 DNA: TGTGCCATCACAGGGTCGGGCAATGAGCAGTTCTTC

clone size: many
J gene: TRBJ2-1
V gene: TRBV20-1
D gene: TRBD1
CDR3 protein: CSARAAGQGGNEQFF
CDR3 DNA: TGCAGTGCTAGAGCCGCGGGACAGGGAGGGAATGAGCAGTTCTTC

clone size: few
J gene: TRBJ1-1
V gene: TRBV12-3/TRBV12-4
D gene: NA
CDR3 protein: CASSLVPPGTEAFF
CDR3 DNA: TGTGCCAGCAGTTTAGTTCCGCCGGGCACTGAAGCTTTCTTT

clone size: NA
J gene: TRBJ1-2
V gene: TRBV11-2
D gene: NA
CDR3 protein: CASSPTQAGVGYTF
CDR3 DNA: TGTGCCAGCAGCCCTACACAAGCAGGGGTTGGCTACACCTTC

clone size: NA
J gene: TRBJ2-6
V gene: TRBV4-3
D gene: TRBD1
CDR3 protein: CASSRTTGGSSSGANVLTF
CDR3 DNA: TGCGCCAGCAGCCGGACGACAGGGGGATCTTCTTCTGGGGCCAACGTCCTGACTTTC

clone size: many
J gene: TRBJ2-5
V gene: TRBV7-2
D gene: NA
CDR3 protein: CASSRRGAQETQYF
CDR3 DNA: TGTGCCAGCAGCCGGCGGGGAGCGCAAGAGACCCAGTACTTC

clone size: NA
J gene: TRBJ2-5
V gene: TRBV9
D gene: TRBD2
CDR3 protein: CASSVYPAGGRETQYF
CDR3 DNA: TGTGCCAGCAGCGTGTACCCGGCGGGGGGACGAGAGACCCAGTACTTC

clone size: many
J gene: TRBJ2-7
V gene: TRBV6-2/TRBV6-3
D gene: NA
CDR3 protein: CASHSAMGQYF
CDR3 DNA: TGTGCCAGCCACTCGGCGATGGGGCAGTACTTC

clone size: NA
J gene: TRBJ1-2
V gene: TRBV7-2
D gene: TRBD1
CDR3 protein: CASSVHRGDGGYTF
CDR3 DNA: TGTGCCAGCAGCGTGCACAGGGGAGACGGAGGCTACACCTTC

clone size: few
J gene: TRBJ2-7
V gene: TRBV7-9
D gene: TRBD2
CDR3 protein: CASSLGGGRASYEQYF
CDR3 DNA: TGTGCCAGCAGCTTAGGGGGAGGGAGAGCCTCCTACGAGCAGTACTTC

clone size: once
J gene: TRBJ1-1
V gene: TRBV19
D gene: NA
CDR3 protein: CASSIRWVGNTEAFF
CDR3 DNA: TGTGCCAGTAGTATCCGGTGGGTTGGGAACACTGAAGCTTTCTTT